The rows below give T cell receptor beta chains drawn from one sample of a study of CD8+CD57+ T cells in acquired aplastic anemia. TCRdb itself ran the reads through MiXCR, one entry per CDR3 protein. The sample includes about 210,000 distinct CDR3 sequences, approximately 35% of them seen just once. The source material was sorted CD4+, CD8+, or CD8+CD57+ T cells (not recorded which) from PBMCs. Source of these receptors: a human donor in good health, serving as a control. The CDR3 runs from the conserved cysteine through the conserved F or W. D genes are given only for firm matches. A clone size is listed for some rows: how often the clone was seen (once, few, many), or a class if it is expanded.

CDR3 length: 15; D gene: -; V gene: TRBV20-1; J gene: TRBJ1-1; clone size: many; CDR3 DNA: TGCAGTGCTAGAGATCCGAGAACAGGGTTGACTGAAGCTTTCTTT; CDR3 protein: CSARDPRTGLTEAFF
CDR3 length: 15; D gene: -; V gene: TRBV10-2; J gene: TRBJ2-1; clone size: few; CDR3 DNA: TGCGCCAGCAGAAAGACAGGTAATTCCTACAATGAGCAGTTCTTC; CDR3 protein: CASRKTGNSYNEQFF
CDR3 length: 13; D gene: -; V gene: TRBV13; J gene: TRBJ1-2; clone size: many; CDR3 DNA: TGTGCCAGCAGCTCTCAAGCTAACTATGGCTACACCTTC; CDR3 protein: CASSSQANYGYTF
CDR3 length: 14; D gene: -; V gene: TRBV7-3; J gene: TRBJ2-1; clone size: many; CDR3 DNA: TGTGCCAGCAGCTTACAGCCCGGGTACAATGAGCAGTTCTTC; CDR3 protein: CASSLQPGYNEQFF
CDR3 length: 19; D gene: TRBD2; V gene: TRBV25-1; J gene: TRBJ2-1; clone size: -; CDR3 DNA: TGTGCCAGCAGTCCCCCAGGGACTAGCGGGGGGGCTACCTACAATGAGCAGTCCTTC; CDR3 protein: CASSPPGTSGGATYNEQSF
CDR3 length: 15; D gene: TRBD2; V gene: TRBV11-2; J gene: TRBJ2-1; clone size: once; CDR3 DNA: TGTGCCAGCAGCGAAGTGCGGGGGTACCACAATGAGCAGTTCTTC; CDR3 protein: CASSEVRGYHNEQFF
CDR3 length: 15; D gene: -; V gene: TRBV15; J gene: TRBJ1-5; clone size: -; CDR3 DNA: TGTGCCACCAGCGGGGAGAGGGCCGACAATCAGCCCCAGCATTTT; CDR3 protein: CATSGERADNQPQHF
CDR3 length: 13; D gene: -; V gene: TRBV4-1; J gene: TRBJ2-3; clone size: few; CDR3 DNA: TGCGCCAGCAGCCAAGGGCGTATAGATACGCAGTATTTT; CDR3 protein: CASSQGRIDTQYF
CDR3 length: 14; D gene: -; V gene: TRBV6-2/TRBV6-3; J gene: TRBJ1-1; clone size: -; CDR3 DNA: TGTGCCAGCAGTAAGGGAGCCCAGAACACTGAAGCTTTCTTT; CDR3 protein: CASSKGAQNTEAFF
CDR3 length: 15; D gene: -; V gene: TRBV4-1; J gene: TRBJ1-4; clone size: -; CDR3 DNA: TGCGCCAGCAGCCAACATGAGGCGGAGGGAGAAAAACTGTTTTTT; CDR3 protein: CASSQHEAEGEKLFF